One and the same sample provided the 5 T cell receptor beta chains below, sequenced in a study of T-cell reconstitution after alpha-beta-depleted transplantation in children. Researchers prepared the TCRbeta library using unique molecular identifiers, the study reports. TCRdb reprocessed the PCR reads via MiXCR and lists one record per CDR3 protein. The table shows a few hundred thousand distinct CDR3 sequences, with 9.5% to 10% occurring only once. The sample consisted of PBMCs from the stem cell graft donor, taken from the stem cell graft. These receptor sequences come from a human donor who donated a stem cell graft to a child with SCID.

This clonotype has a handful of counts. V usage is TRBV7-9 and J usage is TRBJ2-3, with 10 bases lining up with TRBD1. Germline V CDR1 and CDR2: SEHNR, FQNEAQ (reference sequence). The CDR3 runs 15 residues. V dropped 5 bases and J dropped 6; count of bases not matched to a gene: 8. The CDR3 sequence is CASSEDRGRLDTQYF. The CDR3 region has the DNA TGTGCCAGCAGCGAGGACAGGGGGAGACTCGATACGCAGTATTTT. The entire variable domain, with the rest obtained from reference TRBV7-9 and TRBJ2-3, is as follows: DTGVSQNPRHKITKRGQNVTFRCDPISEHNRLYWYRQTLGQGPEFLTYFQNEAQLEKSRLLSDRFSAERPKGSFSTLEIQRTEQGDSAMYLCASSEDRGRLDTQYFGPGTRLTVL.

This clonotype was seen at least ten times. This rearrangement joins TRBV6-6 to TRBJ1-2; D uncertain. CDR1 and CDR2 (germline): MNHNY, SVGAGI (reference sequence). The CDR3 consists of 13 residues. Deletions cut 0 bases from V and 0 bases from J, with 2 bases between. The CDR3, as DNA: TGTGCCAGCAGTTACTCTCCTAACTATGGCTACACCTTC. It encodes CASSYSPNYGYTF.

This clonotype was detected ten times or more. The genes are TRBV7-2 and TRBJ2-3; no clear D gene. V lost 5 bases to trimming and J lost 5 bases, with 14 bases between them. Germline V CDR1 and CDR2: SGHTA, FQGNSA. The CDR3 contains 14 residues. In DNA, the CDR3 is TGTGCCAGCAGCCCCTCCTTCGGTGAAGATACGCAGTATTTT. Translation: CASSPSFGEDTQYF.

This clonotype was seen more than once but under ten times. This chain links TRBV5-1 with TRBJ1-1; TRBD1 matches 7 bases. Losses at the gene ends were 0 bases for V and 6 bases for J; bases not matched to a gene: 8. The V gene's germline CDR1 is SGHRS and CDR2 YFSETQ. There are 15 residues in the CDR3. DNA for the CDR3: TGCGCCAGCAGCTTGGAGGGGGCAGGCAACCCTGAAGCTTTCTTT. Protein sequence: CASSLEGAGNPEAFF.

This sequence joins TRBV6-1 and TRBJ2-3; 12 bases are shared with TRBD2. The J segment lost 0 bases and the V segment lost 6 bases, leaving 10 bases of the junction unmatched. Germline lookup yields CDR1 MNHNS and CDR2 SASEGT. This CDR3 has 18 amino acids. The CDR3 reads CASSPLAGGTRSTDTQYF. The CDR3 DNA reads as TGTGCCAGCAGCCCACTAGCGGGGGGCACCCGAAGCACAGATACGCAGTATTTT.